This TCR beta chain came from a study of OX40 agonist ivuxolimab in advanced cancers. With respect to the entire study: The costimulatory receptor OX40 (CD134) was targeted by ivuxolimab, a fully human IgG2 agonistic monoclonal antibody. Intravenous ivuxolimab was administered to patients every 2 weeks at six dose levels: 0.01, 0.1, 0.3, 1.5, 3 and 10 mg/kg. Of the roughly 50 dose-escalation patients, hepatocellular carcinoma was present in approximately 20, melanoma in some 15, renal cell carcinoma in 9 and head and neck cancer in 9. A male proportion of approximately 83% and a mean age of about 60 years, ranging from 23 to 79, were recorded for the dose-escalation cohort. Prior anti-PD-1, anti-PD-L1 or anti-CTLA-4 therapy was permitted, and about 40% of dose-escalation patients had received checkpoint inhibitors. Three dose-escalation patients achieved partial responses, one with hepatocellular carcinoma and two with cutaneous melanoma. Peripheral TCRbeta sequencing aimed to test whether ivuxolimab altered TCR sequence diversity and caused clonal T-cell expansion. The paper describes the monotherapy dose-escalation part (N ≈ 52 patients) of the phase I trial of ivuxolimab.

In regard to this clone: Its antigen has not been determined. Qualities for individual bases were not recorded, and no much larger clone is one base off.

Patients with autoimmune disease history or receiving systemic immunosuppression were excluded from the trial. Peripheral blood for TCR sequencing was collected from all dose cohorts at baseline, on cycle 4 day 1, and on cycle 7 day 1. Samples came from an open-label, multicenter, first-in-human phase I dose-escalation trial of ivuxolimab. Adults with locally advanced or metastatic melanoma, renal cell, hepatocellular, or head and neck squamous cell carcinoma were enrolled in the trial. CD4+ and CD8+ T cells were sorted separately from peripheral blood before TCR sequencing. The CDR3 spans 13 residues, from the cysteine through the phenylalanine. CDR3 DNA is the only sequence kept; it has 39 bases, read in frame from the first base. For CDR1 and CDR2, the germline V gene (reference sequence) lists SEHNR and FQNEAQ. V is shortened by 6 bases, J by 1 base, and the region joining them spans 9 bases.

Paper-wide results and their limitations: Clonal expansion of both CD4+ and CD8+ blood T cells was observed from baseline to week 6 at doses 0.1 to 3.0 mg/kg. After ivuxolimab, expanded clones were on average more numerous among CD8+ T cells than among CD4+ T cells. In the 0.1-3.0 mg/kg groups, partial responders had among the lowest normalized peripheral clonal expansion, particularly in CD8+ T cells. Low levels of normalized T-cell clonal expansion were also seen in some patients who did not respond. The antigen specificity of the peripheral T cells that underwent clonal expansion was not determined.

Genomic DNA was isolated from the sorted cells so that the TCRbeta CDR3 region could be sequenced. The immunoSEQ Assay was used for sequencing of TCRbeta CDR3 regions. TCRdb retrieved this table from immuneACCESS and kept in-frame rearrangements only. Not all clones are present; in checked studies, unresolved V genes account for under half, and no reason is known for the remainder. For this sample the table gives more than 45,000 clones, of which about 85% were detected only once. The top ten hold 4% to 6% of the sample. Recombination connected TRBV7-9 to TRBJ2-5, with the D gene not confidently named. The specimen comprised CD4+ or CD8+ T cells sorted from blood, sampled in a trial of the OX40 agonist ivuxolimab. This TCR was sampled from an adult with an advanced solid tumor such as melanoma, head and neck, liver or kidney cancer. This receptor has the CDR3 CASSIEAQETQYF. At the DNA level, the sequence is TGTGCCAGCAGTATAGAGGCCCAAGAGACCCAGTACTTC. Reference TRBV7-9 and TRBJ2-5 proteins supply the regions before and after the CDR3; the full variable domain is: DTGVSQNPRHKITKRGQNVTFRCDPISEHNRLYWYRQTLGQGPEFLTYFQNEAQLEKSRLLSDRFSAERPKGSFSTLEIQRTEQGDSAMYLCASSIEAQETQYFGPGTRLLVL.